Shown below are 3 T cell receptor beta chains from a single sample sequenced in a study of spatial heterogeneity in lung cancer. General study results and limits: Mutation tallies in tumors tracked expanded intratumoral alpha and beta TCR counts.

TCRdb redid the calling of the 5' RACE reads with MiXCR, one entry per CDR3 protein. The sample holds 5,000 to 6,000 distinct CDR3 sequences, about 16% seen once. Time point specified: sample taken at primary tumor resection. For these receptors, no antigen is known. Material: lung tumor tissue, obtained at surgery. The receptor source for this set is a male donor with early-stage non-small cell lung cancer.

About this clonotype: Little can be read into the size of this beta chain, an off-target read in a library designed for alpha chains. This chain uses TRBV19 with TRBJ2-2, with a tentative D call TRBD2 (6 bases). The germline V gene has CDR1 LNHDA and CDR2 SQIVND (reference sequence). CDR3 length: 14 residues. V was cut by 9 bases and J by 0 bases, with 11 bases left in between. The CDR3 protein is CASQGTANTGELFF. The CDR3 DNA follows: TGTGCCAGCCAAGGGACTGCGAACACCGGGGAGCTGTTTTTT.

This clonotype is classed as medium-sized. A library prepared for alpha chains yielded this beta chain as an off-target read; its size is of little meaning. The chain carries TRBV10-3 and TRBJ1-1, with D maybe TRBD1 (5 bases). Trimming removed 0 bases from V and 1 base from J, with 9 bases in between. The CDR3 length is 15 residues. Germline CDR1 ENHRY, CDR2 SYGVKD. The CDR3: CAISESGGTNTEAFF. The CDR3 DNA reads as TGTGCCATCAGTGAGTCGGGTGGGACGAACACTGAAGCTTTCTTT.

In its sample, this clonotype ranks as medium-sized (0.01 to 0.1%). This beta chain slipped into a library made for alpha chains as a stray read, so its size is not meaningful. This chain joins TRBV30 and TRBJ2-5; 9 bases agree with TRBD1. CDR3 size: 19 residues. Germline CDR1 is GTSNPN and CDR2 is SVGIG (reference sequence). V gave up 2 bases and J gave up 1 base; unmatched junction bases: 17. CDR3 nucleotides: TGTGCCTGGAGTTCGACAGGGGGGATTAGAGGTGACCCCCAAGAGACCCAGTACTTC. Translating it yields CAWSSTGGIRGDPQETQYF. Together with reference TRBV30 and TRBJ2-5, the CDR3 gives the full variable domain: SQTIHQWPATLVQPVGSPLSLECTVEGTSNPNLYWYRQAAGRGLQLLFYSVGIGQISSEVPQNLSASRPQDRQFILSSKKLLLSDSGFYLCAWSSTGGIRGDPQETQYFGPGTRLLVL.